The clone carrying this T cell receptor beta chain has a handful of counts. V gave up 0 bases and J gave up 2 bases, with 10 bases separating them. Germline CDR1 LGHDT, CDR2 YNNKEL (reference sequence). This CDR3 spans 15 amino acids. The sample is drawn from a study of T-cell memory formation after mild COVID-19. TCRdb re-analysed the 5' RACE reads in MiXCR, keeping a single row per CDR3 protein. The sample holds around 300,000 distinct CDR3 sequences, roughly 19% seen once. This chain uses TRBV3-1 with TRBJ1-2; the D gene is possibly TRBD1 (5 bases). This clonotype was obtained from a man between 18 and 35 years old who had mild COVID-19 (a few samples of this study predate the infection). Cell type and time point are not known. Sequenced material: PBMCs or a T cell subset sorted from them (not recorded which). CDR3 nucleotides: TGTGCCAGCAGCCAAGATCGCGGGGACAACTATGGCTACACCTTC. Its translation is CASSQDRGDNYGYTF.